The rows below give T cell receptor beta chains drawn from one sample of a study of T-cell memory formation after mild COVID-19. MiXCR was run by TCRdb on the 5' RACE reads, yielding one entry per CDR3 protein. The sample lists hundreds of thousands of distinct CDR3 sequences; roughly an eighth were seen once. Source material: PBMCs or a T cell subset sorted from them (not recorded which). The receptors derive from a man aged 18 to 30 who had mild COVID-19 (a few samples of this study predate the infection). Cell type and time point are not known. Both conserved end residues are part of each CDR3. Each record gives: V gene, clone size, D gene, J gene, CDR3 DNA, CDR3 protein. D genes are given only for firm matches. Not all rows give a size; the values are once, few, many and, for expanded clones, a class.

V: TRBV24-1
size: .
D: .
J: TRBJ2-5
DNA: TGTGCCACCAGTGACGCGGCCGACCAAGAGACCCAGTACTTC
CDR3: CATSDAADQETQYF

V: TRBV7-2
size: .
D: .
J: TRBJ1-2
DNA: TGTGCCAGCAGCTTAGCCAAGACGGGAGGCTACACCTTC
CDR3: CASSLAKTGGYTF

V: TRBV20-1
size: few
D: .
J: TRBJ2-7
DNA: TGCAGTGCTAGAGTCACACGTTCTGCCTACGAGCAGTACTTC
CDR3: CSARVTRSAYEQYF

V: TRBV6-5
size: .
D: .
J: TRBJ2-1
DNA: TGTGCCAGCAGTCAAGGGGGGACTGGAAGGAATGAGCAGTTCTTC
CDR3: CASSQGGTGRNEQFF

V: TRBV27
size: few
D: .
J: TRBJ1-6
DNA: TGTGCCAGCAGTTCAAGGGGGGACGATTCACCCCTCCACTTT
CDR3: CASSSRGDDSPLHF

V: TRBV5-1
size: .
D: TRBD2
J: TRBJ2-2
DNA: TGCGCCAGCAACCCGCGGGGGGCAGGGACCACCGGGGAGCTGTTTTTT
CDR3: CASNPRGAGTTGELFF

V: TRBV7-3
size: .
D: .
J: TRBJ2-2
DNA: TGTGCCAGCAGCGCCCTGGGGGGGGGCTCGAACACCGGGGAGCTGTTTTTT
CDR3: CASSALGGGSNTGELFF

V: TRBV7-9
size: few
D: .
J: TRBJ1-6
DNA: TGTGCCAGCAGTCCTGATTTCAATTCACCCCTCCACTTT
CDR3: CASSPDFNSPLHF

V: TRBV4-2
size: few
D: TRBD1
J: TRBJ1-5
DNA: TGTGCCAGCAGCCAAGACCGGGACAGGGAGGAGAATCAGCCCCAGCATTTT
CDR3: CASSQDRDREENQPQHF

V: TRBV12-3/TRBV12-4
size: .
D: .
J: TRBJ1-2
DNA: TGTGCCAGCAGTTGGAACACCCCCGGGAGTGGCTACACCTTC
CDR3: CASSWNTPGSGYTF

V: TRBV18
size: many
D: TRBD2
J: TRBJ2-7
DNA: TGTGCCAGCTCCTCGGGGGGGACAACCTACGAGCAGTACTTC
CDR3: CASSSGGTTYEQYF

V: TRBV5-1
size: many
D: .
J: TRBJ2-5
DNA: TGCGCCAGCAGCCGCACTCCCCAAGAGACCCAGTACTTC
CDR3: CASSRTPQETQYF

V: TRBV25-1
size: few
D: .
J: TRBJ1-4
DNA: TGTGCCAGCAGTGCGACGGAAGAAAAACTGTTTTTT
CDR3: CASSATEEKLFF

V: TRBV5-6
size: few
D: .
J: TRBJ1-2
DNA: TGTGCCAGCAGCCCCCTATACAGGGAAACGAGAGGCTACACCTTC
CDR3: CASSPLYRETRGYTF

V: TRBV18
size: .
D: .
J: TRBJ1-5
DNA: TGTGCCAGCTCTCCACAGGAGGGGTATAGCAATCAGCCCCAGCATTTT
CDR3: CASSPQEGYSNQPQHF

V: TRBV9
size: .
D: .
J: TRBJ2-3
DNA: TGTGCCAGCAGCGTAGACGGGGTTGGGACAGATACGCAGTATTTT
CDR3: CASSVDGVGTDTQYF

V: TRBV5-1
size: .
D: .
J: TRBJ2-5
DNA: TGCGCCAGCAGCGCTAAAGGGACTTCGGGCCAAGAGACCCAGTACTTC
CDR3: CASSAKGTSGQETQYF

V: TRBV12-3/TRBV12-4
size: .
D: TRBD1
J: TRBJ2-5
DNA: TGTGCCAGCAGTTTACGTATGGAGACAGGGGGCTTTGAGACCCAGTACTTC
CDR3: CASSLRMETGGFETQYF

V: TRBV7-2
size: many
D: .
J: TRBJ2-1
DNA: TGTGCCAGCAGCTTACAGGGATACAATGAGCAGTTCTTC
CDR3: CASSLQGYNEQFF

V: TRBV12-3/TRBV12-4
size: .
D: .
J: TRBJ1-6
DNA: TGTGCCTGTCAGCGAATCCCAGTATTAAATTCACCCCTCCACTTT
CDR3: CACQRIPVLNSPLHF

V: TRBV20-1
size: many
D: .
J: TRBJ2-7
DNA: TGCAGTGCTAGAGACCGCCTAGCGCTCTACGAGCAGTACTTC
CDR3: CSARDRLALYEQYF

V: TRBV6-2/TRBV6-3
size: few
D: .
J: TRBJ1-1
DNA: TGTGCCAGCAGTTTCCGCCGGGGGCTGGCTGAAGCTTTCTTT
CDR3: CASSFRRGLAEAFF

V: TRBV9
size: many
D: TRBD2
J: TRBJ2-1
DNA: TGTGCCAGCAGCGTGGGCGGGGGGGTCTACAATGAGCAGTTCTTC
CDR3: CASSVGGGVYNEQFF

V: TRBV12-5
size: few
D: TRBD2
J: TRBJ2-3
DNA: TGTGCTAGTGGTTCGGGCGCGGGTAGCGGGGTGGACGTCACAGATACGCAGTATTTT
CDR3: CASGSGAGSGVDVTDTQYF

V: TRBV4-1
size: .
D: TRBD1
J: TRBJ1-1
DNA: TGCGCCAGCAGCCAAGATCAGAACAGGGGAGCTTTCTTT
CDR3: CASSQDQNRGAFF

V: TRBV6-6
size: few
D: TRBD1
J: TRBJ1-2
DNA: TGTGCCAGCAGTTACACGACAGGGTTGATCGATGGCTACACCTTC
CDR3: CASSYTTGLIDGYTF

V: TRBV4-2
size: .
D: TRBD1
J: TRBJ1-2
DNA: TGTGCCAGCAGCCCCCTGCCCCCGACAGGGAACTATGGCTACACCTTC
CDR3: CASSPLPPTGNYGYTF

V: TRBV11-2
size: few
D: .
J: TRBJ2-2
DNA: TGTGCCAGCAGCTTAGGGGATTATCCGCCCGGGGAGCTGTTTTTT
CDR3: CASSLGDYPPGELFF

V: TRBV27
size: many
D: TRBD2
J: TRBJ2-1
DNA: TGTGCCAGCAGCACCTACGGGACGCAGACTAGCGGGGGGGCCACGCAGTTCTTC
CDR3: CASSTYGTQTSGGATQFF

V: TRBV6-5
size: .
D: .
J: TRBJ2-2
DNA: TGTGCCAGCATCAAGTCCGGGGAGCTGTTTTTT
CDR3: CASIKSGELFF

V: TRBV5-6
size: .
D: .
J: TRBJ1-6
DNA: TGTGCCAGCAGCGCGGGACAATCGAATTCACCCCTCCACTTT
CDR3: CASSAGQSNSPLHF

V: TRBV29-1
size: few
D: .
J: TRBJ1-1
DNA: TGCAGCGTTATGAACACTGAAGCTTTCTTT
CDR3: CSVMNTEAFF

V: TRBV6-5
size: few
D: .
J: TRBJ2-1
DNA: TGTGCCAGCAGTGCCGACAAGAAAACCTACAATGAGCAGTTCTTC
CDR3: CASSADKKTYNEQFF

V: TRBV5-1
size: .
D: .
J: TRBJ2-2
DNA: TGCGCCAGCAGCTGGGGGGCAGGATACGGGGAGCTGTTTTTT
CDR3: CASSWGAGYGELFF

V: TRBV4-1
size: few
D: .
J: TRBJ1-2
DNA: TGCGCCAGCAGCCAAGCGGTGGCGGGCTATGGCTACACCTTC
CDR3: CASSQAVAGYGYTF

V: TRBV6-6
size: .
D: .
J: TRBJ1-1
DNA: TGTGCCAGCAGTTACGACGTGGCCAATGAAGCTTTCTTT
CDR3: CASSYDVANEAFF

V: TRBV7-8
size: .
D: .
J: TRBJ1-2
DNA: TGTGCCAGCAGCCCTGACAGTCAAAGCGGCTACACCTTC
CDR3: CASSPDSQSGYTF

V: TRBV4-2
size: many
D: .
J: TRBJ2-3
DNA: TGTGCCAGCAGCCAAGATCGGTGGGGGGTAGATACGCAGTATTTT
CDR3: CASSQDRWGVDTQYF

V: TRBV10-3
size: .
D: TRBD2
J: TRBJ2-3
DNA: TGTGCCATCAGTGAGATAAGCGGGGGGACCCGCAGCACAGATACGCAGTATTTT
CDR3: CAISEISGGTRSTDTQYF

V: TRBV4-1
size: many
D: TRBD1
J: TRBJ1-4
DNA: TGCGCCAGCAGCCAAGCTGGGACAGCTAATGAAAAACTGTTTTTT
CDR3: CASSQAGTANEKLFF

V: TRBV10-2
size: .
D: .
J: TRBJ2-3
DNA: TGCGCCAGCCGACTGGATGGGGCAGTCGCAGATACGCAGTATTTT
CDR3: CASRLDGAVADTQYF

V: TRBV10-3
size: many
D: .
J: TRBJ2-7
DNA: TGTGCCACCTATTCCGGGACCACCAACTCCTACGAGCAGTACTTC
CDR3: CATYSGTTNSYEQYF